Listed here are 9 T cell receptor beta chains from one sample, sequenced in a study of blood T cell repertoires in COVID-19. Repertoires were generated with immunoSEQ multiplex PCR, while TCRdb's copy carries only in-frame clones and drops some. Of 200,000 to 250,000 clones listed, around 89% were seen once; the top ten hold roughly 2.6%. Sequenced input: PBMCs or T cells enriched from blood (not recorded which). The receptors were sampled from a woman in her twenties or thirties who had recovered from COVID-19.

This rearrangement joins TRBV6-5 to TRBJ1-2; the match to TRBD1 covers 10 bases. The V segment lost 1 base and the J segment 2 bases; nucleotides outside the gene matches: 4. CDR3 length equals 16 residues. Germline loops: CDR1 MNHEY, CDR2 SVGAGI. CDR3 sequence: CASSYFGQGENYGYTF. In DNA, the CDR3 is TGTGCCAGCAGTTACTTCGGACAGGGGGAGAACTATGGCTACACCTTC.

The J gene is TRBJ2-1, the V gene TRBV3-1 (or the pseudogene TRBV3-2); D may be TRBD1 (6 bases). This CDR3 spans 18 amino acids. Germline loops: CDR1 LGHDT, CDR2 YNNKEL (reference sequence). Trimming left V 1 base short and J 3 bases short, with 19 bases between. CDR3 protein: CASSQVTGSSPLYNEQFF. The CDR3 DNA reads as TGTGCCAGCAGCCAAGTAACAGGGTCCTCACCCCTCTACAATGAGCAGTTCTTC.

This clone was recorded once. This sequence joins TRBV9 and TRBJ1-5; weak D call: TRBD1 (5 bases). CDR3 length equals 15 residues. Germline lookup yields CDR1 SGDLS and CDR2 YYNGEE. V gave up 1 base and J gave up 3 bases, with 11 bases separating them. CDR3 bases: TGTGCCAGCAGCGTATCGCAGGGCACCAATCAGCCCCAGCATTTT. Protein sequence: CASSVSQGTNQPQHF.

The V gene is TRBV12-3 or TRBV12-4, the J gene TRBJ1-2, with D maybe TRBD1 (5 bases). The CDR3 extends over 13 amino acids. V gave up 6 bases and J gave up 4 bases, with 12 bases separating them. The CDR3 spells CASRSGLGYGYTF. The CDR3 bases are TGTGCCAGCAGGTCAGGGTTGGGCTATGGCTACACCTTC.

The rearrangement joins TRBV6-5 to TRBJ1-6, with a weak D call TRBD1 (5 bases). Germline CDR1 MNHEY, CDR2 SVGAGI. The CDR3 is 14 residues long. V was clipped by 6 bases and J by 5 bases, with 11 bases between them. The CDR3 protein is CASSPGLDNSPLHF. CDR3 DNA: TGTGCCAGCAGCCCAGGGTTGGATAATTCACCCCTCCACTTT.

The CDR3 loop reads CASSPGQINYGYTF. The CDR3 DNA reads TGTGCCAGCTCACCCGGACAGATTAACTATGGCTACACCTTC. The V call is TRBV18, the J call TRBJ1-2; tentatively, D is TRBD1 (6 bases). CDR1 is KGHSH and CDR2 is LQKENI in the germline V gene. Trimming stripped 3 bases from V and 1 base from J, with 9 bases between. The CDR3 is 14 amino acids. The full variable domain, with the rest looked up from reference TRBV18 and TRBJ1-2, is NAGVMQNPRHLVRRRGQEARLRCSPMKGHSHVYWYRQLPEEGLKFMVYLQKENIIDESGMPKERFSAEFPKEGPSILRIQQVVRGDSAAYFCASSPGQINYGYTFGSGTRLTVV.

The chain is built from TRBV6-6 and TRBJ2-7; a weak D match, TRBD2 (6 bases). The germline V and J ends were trimmed by 4 bases and 4 bases, with 8 bases remaining between them. The V gene's germline CDR1 is MNHNY and CDR2 SVGAGI (reference sequence). The CDR3 is 12 amino acids. Written as DNA, the CDR3 is TGTGCCAGCAGTTCCGGGGGTTACGAGCAGTACTTC. Its translation: CASSSGGYEQYF.

This sequence joins TRBV5-4 and TRBJ2-3, with a weak D call TRBD2 (7 bases). The CDR3 length is 16 residues. With 2 bases removed from V and 2 bases from J, the gap between germline ends came to 15 bases. Germline values: CDR1 SGHNT, CDR2 YYREEE (reference sequence). The CDR3 protein is CASSFAGATPTDTQYF. CDR3 nucleotides: TGTGCCAGCAGCTTCGCGGGGGCCACCCCCACAGATACGCAGTATTTT.

The chain recombines TRBV2 with TRBJ1-1; 8 bases fit TRBD1. This CDR3 contains 17 residues. Germline CDR1 SNHLY, CDR2 FYNNEI. Trimming at V came to 2 bases and at J to 6 bases, leaving 14 bases not matched to a gene. In nucleotides, the CDR3 is TGTGCCAGCAGTGAATATTATTCAGGGGGCTATAAATCTGAAGCTTTCTTT. Protein: CASSEYYSGGYKSEAFF.